This TCR beta chain was recorded in a study of shared clonotypes between healthy human individuals. About the research overall: The donor pool was made up of a couple of women and a few men aged 18 to 49.

The CDR3 is made up of 15 amino acids. Trimming took off 3 bases at V and 1 base at J, with 10 bases between the two ends. The germline V gene has CDR1 MDHEN and CDR2 SYDVKM. Unsorted PBMC DNA was run through sequencing on ten immunoSEQ deep assay plates. The data were produced by immunoSEQ multiplex PCR, yet TCRdb's version contains in-frame clones alone and is incomplete. The sample lists about 480,000 clones; around 74% were seen once. The sample consisted of PBMCs. The chain couples TRBV28 to TRBJ2-4, with a tentative D call TRBD1 (6 bases). This receptor was taken from a woman aged 40 to 50 in good health. Some clones in this sample may be carry-over from other donors' samples. In DNA, the CDR3 is TGTGCCAGCAGTTTCCGAGACAGGGCCAAAAACATTCAGTACTTC. This sequence encodes CASSFRDRAKNIQYF.